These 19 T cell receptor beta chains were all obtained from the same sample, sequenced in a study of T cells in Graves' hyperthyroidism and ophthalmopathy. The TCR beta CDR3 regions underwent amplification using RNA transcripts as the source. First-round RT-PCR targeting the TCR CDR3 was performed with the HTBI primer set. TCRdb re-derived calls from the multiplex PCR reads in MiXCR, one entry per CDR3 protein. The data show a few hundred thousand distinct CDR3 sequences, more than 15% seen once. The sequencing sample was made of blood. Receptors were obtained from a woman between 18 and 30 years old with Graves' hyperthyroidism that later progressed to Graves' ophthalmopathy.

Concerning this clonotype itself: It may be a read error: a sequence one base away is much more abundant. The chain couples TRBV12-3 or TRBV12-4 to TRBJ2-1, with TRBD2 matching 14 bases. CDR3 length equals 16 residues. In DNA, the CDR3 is TGTGCCAGCAGTCCAAGACTAGCGGGAGGGGGAAATGATCAGTTCTTC. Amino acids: CASSPRLAGGGNDQFF.

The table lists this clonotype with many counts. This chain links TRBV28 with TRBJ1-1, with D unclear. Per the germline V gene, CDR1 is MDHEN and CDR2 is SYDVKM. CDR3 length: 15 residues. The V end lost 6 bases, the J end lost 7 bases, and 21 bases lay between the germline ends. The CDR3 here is CASRSSQRANSEAFF. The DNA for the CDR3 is TGTGCCAGCAGATCCTCTCAGAGGGCGAATAGTGAAGCTTTCTTT. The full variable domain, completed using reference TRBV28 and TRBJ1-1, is DVKVTQSSRYLVKRTGEKVFLECVQDMDHENMFWYRQDPGLGLRLIYFSYDVKMKEKGDIPEGYSVSREKKERFSLILESASTNQTSMYLCASRSSQRANSEAFFGQGTRLTVV.

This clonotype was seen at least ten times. The CDR3 sequence is CASSDSGRAYNEQFF. CDR3 DNA sequence: TGTGCCAGCAGCGATAGCGGGAGGGCCTACAATGAGCAGTTCTTC. This chain uses TRBV9 with TRBJ2-1; 11 bases map to TRBD2. The CDR3 extends over 15 amino acids. CDR1 and CDR2 from the germline V gene are SGDLS and YYNGEE. V dropped 3 bases and J dropped 2; count of bases not matched to a gene: 1.

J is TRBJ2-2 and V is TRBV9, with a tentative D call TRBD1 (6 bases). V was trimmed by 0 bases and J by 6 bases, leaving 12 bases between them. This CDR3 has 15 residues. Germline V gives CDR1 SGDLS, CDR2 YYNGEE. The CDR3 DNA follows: TGTGCCAGCAGCGTAGCTCCAGGGGAACCCGGGGAGCTGTTTTTT. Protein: CASSVAPGEPGELFF. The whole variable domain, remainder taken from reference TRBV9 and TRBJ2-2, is DSGVTQTPKHLITATGQRVTLRCSPRSGDLSVYWYQQSLDQGLQFLIQYYNGEERAKGNILERFSAQQFPDLHSELNLSSLELGDSALYFCASSVAPGEPGELFFGEGSRLTVL.

In nucleotides, the CDR3 is TGTGCCAGCTCAACTCAAAAGAAAATGGGGAGTAATGAAAAACTGTTTTTT. It codes for CASSTQKKMGSNEKLFF. The gene calls are TRBV18 and TRBJ1-4; D gene uncertain. This CDR3 comprises 17 residues. The V and J ends lost 5 bases and 4 bases respectively, with 20 bases between them. Germline V lookup: CDR1 KGHSH, CDR2 LQKENI.

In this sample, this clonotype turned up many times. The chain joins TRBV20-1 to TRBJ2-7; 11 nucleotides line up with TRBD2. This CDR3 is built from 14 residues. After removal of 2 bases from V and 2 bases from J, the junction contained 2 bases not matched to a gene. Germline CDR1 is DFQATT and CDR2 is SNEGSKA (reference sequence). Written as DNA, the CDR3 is TGCAGTGCTAGAACGACTAGCGGGGCCTACGAGCAGTACTTC. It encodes CSARTTSGAYEQYF.

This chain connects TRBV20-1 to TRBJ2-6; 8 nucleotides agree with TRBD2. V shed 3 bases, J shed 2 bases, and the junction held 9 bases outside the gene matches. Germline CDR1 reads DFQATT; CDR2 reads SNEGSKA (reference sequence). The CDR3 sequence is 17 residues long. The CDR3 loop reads CSASLREGRTGANVLTF. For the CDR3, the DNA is TGCAGTGCTAGTCTCCGGGAGGGCCGCACTGGGGCCAACGTCCTGACTTTC.

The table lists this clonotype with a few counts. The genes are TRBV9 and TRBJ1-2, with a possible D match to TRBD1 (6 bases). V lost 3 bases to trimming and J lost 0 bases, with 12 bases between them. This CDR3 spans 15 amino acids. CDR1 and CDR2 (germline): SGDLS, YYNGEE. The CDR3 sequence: CASSGRTASNYGYTF. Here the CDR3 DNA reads TGTGCCAGCAGCGGACGGACAGCCTCTAACTATGGCTACACCTTC.

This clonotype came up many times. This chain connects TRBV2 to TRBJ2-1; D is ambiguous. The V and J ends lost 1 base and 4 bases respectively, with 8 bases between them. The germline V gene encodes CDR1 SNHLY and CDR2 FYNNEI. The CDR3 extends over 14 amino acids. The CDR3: CASSEGLTYNEQFF. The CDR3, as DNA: TGTGCCAGCAGTGAAGGTCTCACTTACAATGAGCAGTTCTTC. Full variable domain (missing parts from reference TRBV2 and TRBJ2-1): EPEVTQTPSHQVTQMGQEVILRCVPISNHLYFYWYRQILGQKVEFLVSFYNNEISEKSEIFDDQFSVERPDGSNFTLKIRSTKLEDSAMYFCASSEGLTYNEQFFGPGTRLTVL.

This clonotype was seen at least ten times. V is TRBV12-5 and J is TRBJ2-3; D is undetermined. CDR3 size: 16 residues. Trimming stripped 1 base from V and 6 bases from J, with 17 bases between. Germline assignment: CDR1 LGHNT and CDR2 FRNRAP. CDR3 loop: CASGLDAGRHGDTQYF. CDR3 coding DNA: TGTGCTAGTGGTTTGGATGCTGGGCGACACGGGGATACGCAGTATTTT.

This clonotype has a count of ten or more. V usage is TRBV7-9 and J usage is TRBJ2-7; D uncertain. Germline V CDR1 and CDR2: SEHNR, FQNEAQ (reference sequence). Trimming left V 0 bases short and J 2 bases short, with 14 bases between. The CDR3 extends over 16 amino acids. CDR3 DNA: TGTGCCAGCAGCTTAGCTGAGGTTTACAACCCCTACGAGCAGTACTTC. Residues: CASSLAEVYNPYEQYF.

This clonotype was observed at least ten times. CDR3 nucleotide sequence: TGTGCCATCAGGGTCCAGGGCCACTATGGCTACACCTTC. Translation gives CAIRVQGHYGYTF. The chain links TRBV6-1 to TRBJ1-2, with D perhaps TRBD1 (5 bases). The CDR3 is 13 residues long. The V gene lost 10 bases and the J gene lost 3 bases, with 15 bases spanning the gap. The germline V gene encodes CDR1 MNHNS and CDR2 SASEGT.

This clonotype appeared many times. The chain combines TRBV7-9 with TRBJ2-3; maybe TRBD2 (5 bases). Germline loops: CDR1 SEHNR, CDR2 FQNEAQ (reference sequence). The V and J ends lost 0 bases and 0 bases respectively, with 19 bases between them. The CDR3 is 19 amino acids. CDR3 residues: CASSLAGIPSSGSTDTQYF. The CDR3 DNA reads TGTGCCAGCAGCTTAGCCGGGATACCTAGCTCTGGTAGCACAGATACGCAGTATTTT.

CDR3 amino acids: CASSDHRGRDSPLHF. The CDR3 coding sequence is TGTGCCAGCAGCGACCACAGGGGGCGTGATTCACCCCTCCACTTT. The chain recombines TRBV9 with TRBJ1-6; 9 nucleotides align to TRBD1. Germline CDR1 is SGDLS and CDR2 is YYNGEE. V lost 3 bases, J lost 8 bases, and 6 bases stayed unmatched. The CDR3 runs to 15 residues.

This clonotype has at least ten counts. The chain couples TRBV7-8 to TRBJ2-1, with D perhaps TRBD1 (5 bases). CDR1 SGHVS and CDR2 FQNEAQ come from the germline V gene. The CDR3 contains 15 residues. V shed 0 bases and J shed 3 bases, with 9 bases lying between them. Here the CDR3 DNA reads TGTGCCAGCAGCTTAGCGGGCAGGGTCTACAATGAGCAGTTCTTC. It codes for CASSLAGRVYNEQFF. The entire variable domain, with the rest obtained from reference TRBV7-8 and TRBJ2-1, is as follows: GAGVSQSPRYKVAKRGQDVALRCDPISGHVSLFWYQQALGQGPEFLTYFQNEAQLDKSGLPSDRFFAERPEGSVSTLKIQRTQQEDSAVYLCASSLAGRVYNEQFFGPGTRLTVL.

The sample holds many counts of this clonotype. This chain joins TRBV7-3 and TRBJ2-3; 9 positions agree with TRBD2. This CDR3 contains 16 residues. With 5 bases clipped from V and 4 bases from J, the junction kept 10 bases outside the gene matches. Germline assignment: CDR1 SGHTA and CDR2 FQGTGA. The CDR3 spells CASSLSSGSGADTQYF. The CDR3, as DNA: TGTGCCAGCAGCCTAAGTAGCGGGAGTGGCGCAGATACGCAGTATTTT.

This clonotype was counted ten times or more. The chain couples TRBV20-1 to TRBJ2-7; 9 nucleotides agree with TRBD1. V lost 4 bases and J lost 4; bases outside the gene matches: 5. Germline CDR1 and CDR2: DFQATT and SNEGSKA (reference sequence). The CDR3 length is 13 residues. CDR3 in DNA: TGCAGTGCTACAACAGGGGGCGCGTACGAGCAGTACTTC. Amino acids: CSATTGGAYEQYF.

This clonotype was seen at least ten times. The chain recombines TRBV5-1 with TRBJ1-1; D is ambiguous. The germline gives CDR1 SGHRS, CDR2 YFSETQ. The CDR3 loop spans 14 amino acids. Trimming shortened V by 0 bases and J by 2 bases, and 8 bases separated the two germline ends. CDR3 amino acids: CASSLVTFNTEAFF. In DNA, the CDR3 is TGCGCCAGCAGCTTGGTCACGTTCAACACTGAAGCTTTCTTT. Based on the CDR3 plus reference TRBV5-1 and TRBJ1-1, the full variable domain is KAGVTQTPRYLIKTRGQQVTLSCSPISGHRSVSWYQQTPGQGLQFLFEYFSETQRNKGNFPGRFSGRQFSNSRSEMNVSTLELGDSALYLCASSLVTFNTEAFFGQGTRLTVV.

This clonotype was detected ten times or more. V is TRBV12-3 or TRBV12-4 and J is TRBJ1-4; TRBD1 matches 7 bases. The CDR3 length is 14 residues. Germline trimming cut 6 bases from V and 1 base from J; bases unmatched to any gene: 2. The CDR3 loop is CASSTGETNEKLFF. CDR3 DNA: TGTGCCAGCAGCACAGGGGAAACTAATGAAAAACTGTTTTTT.